Listed below are T cell receptor beta chains from one sample, sequenced in a study of identical twins. MiXCR was run by TCRdb on the 5' RACE reads, yielding one entry per CDR3 protein. This sample has about 160,000 distinct CDR3 sequences, with roughly 3.5% found just once. The specimen sequenced was memory T cells sorted from blood. The receptors stem from a man aged 18 to 29 in good health. Each CDR3 is given with its conserved first and last residue. Fields, in order: V gene, CDR3 length, D gene, clone size, J gene, CDR3 DNA, CDR3 protein. A D gene is named only where the DNA matches it firmly. Some rows have no size entry. The others give once, few or many, or a class for an expanded clone.

TRBV12-3/TRBV12-4,15,NA,many,TRBJ1-2,TGTGCCAGCAGTTTAATGATGGGAAAAGGATATGGCTACACCTTC,CASSLMMGKGYGYTF
TRBV12-3/TRBV12-4,13,NA,many,TRBJ2-3,TGTGCCAGCAGTTTAGATCGGGCAGATACGCAGTATTTT,CASSLDRADTQYF
TRBV5-1,15,TRBD1,NA,TRBJ1-1,TGCGCCAGCAGCTTGGGGACAGGGGCTGACACTGAAGCTTTCTTT,CASSLGTGADTEAFF
TRBV19,16,NA,many,TRBJ2-4,TGTGCCAGTAGTATAGCTTCAGGGGCGGGCAAAAACATTCAGTACTTC,CASSIASGAGKNIQYF
TRBV6-2/TRBV6-3,12,NA,few,TRBJ1-4,TGTGCCAGCAGCCCCGGATGGGAAAAACTGTTTTTT,CASSPGWEKLFF
TRBV12-3/TRBV12-4,15,TRBD2,many,TRBJ2-1,TGTGCCAGCAGTTTTCCCAGCGGGATCTACAATGAGCAGTTCTTC,CASSFPSGIYNEQFF
TRBV4-1,15,NA,many,TRBJ1-5,TGCGCCAGCAGCCAAGAACAGGACTGGGGGCAGCCCCAGCATTTT,CASSQEQDWGQPQHF
TRBV12-3/TRBV12-4,13,NA,many,TRBJ1-2,TGTGCCAGCAGCCGGGGGGCTAACTATGGCTACACCTTC,CASSRGANYGYTF
TRBV3-1,18,NA,NA,TRBJ2-2,TGTGCCAGCAGCCTCGTTATTCCGGGACCTATGAACACCGGGGAGCTGTTTTTT,CASSLVIPGPMNTGELFF
TRBV28,16,NA,many,TRBJ1-5,TGTGCCAGCAGTTCCCCGGGACATCCATCGGGACAGCCCCAGCATTTT,CASSSPGHPSGQPQHF
TRBV6-1,14,NA,many,TRBJ1-5,TGTGCCAGCAGTGAAGTAGTGGGTGTTCAGCCCCAGCATTTT,CASSEVVGVQPQHF
TRBV28,12,NA,many,TRBJ2-1,TGTGCCAGCGGTGGCCGGTTCGATGAGCAGTTCTTC,CASGGRFDEQFF
TRBV19,15,NA,many,TRBJ1-5,TGTGCCAGTCGAGGGCGTTTGGGGCTCGGACAGCCCCAGCATTTT,CASRGRLGLGQPQHF
TRBV10-3,14,NA,many,TRBJ1-6,TGTGCCATCAGTGCCCAGGGTGAGAATTCACCCCTCCACTTT,CAISAQGENSPLHF
TRBV7-7,15,TRBD1,few,TRBJ2-5,TGTGCCAGCAGCTTTAGGACAGGGCAACAAGAGACCCAGTACTTC,CASSFRTGQQETQYF
TRBV6-1,16,TRBD1,many,TRBJ1-1,TGTGCCAGCAGCCACCCGGGACAGGGGGCGAACACTGAAGCTTTCTTT,CASSHPGQGANTEAFF
TRBV6-1,16,TRBD1,many,TRBJ1-1,TGTGCCAGCAGTGGCCGGGACAGGGGCTTGACGGCTGAAGCTTTCTTT,CASSGRDRGLTAEAFF
TRBV12-5,15,TRBD1,many,TRBJ2-1,TGTGCTAGTGGCCCGGACAGGCGCCGGGTGGGTGAGCAGTTCTTC,CASGPDRRRVGEQFF
TRBV20-1,14,TRBD1,many,TRBJ2-1,TGCAGTGCGAGGGTGGACAGGGCCAACAATGAGCAGTTCTTC,CSARVDRANNEQFF
TRBV9,15,TRBD2,many,TRBJ2-3,TGTGCCAGCAGCGCTAGCGGGACGGTTGGACATACGCAGTATTTT,CASSASGTVGHTQYF
TRBV14,17,TRBD2,many,TRBJ2-5,TGTGCCAGCAGCCAAGTGAAAGGCCGGGAGGGACAAGAGACCCAGTACTTC,CASSQVKGREGQETQYF
TRBV7-2,13,NA,many,TRBJ2-3,TGTGCCAGCAGCTTAGTATTTTCAGATACGCAGTATTTT,CASSLVFSDTQYF
TRBV5-5,14,NA,many,TRBJ1-1,TGTGCCAGCAGCCTGGGACCGCTGAACACTGAAGCTTTCTTT,CASSLGPLNTEAFF
TRBV3-1,14,TRBD1,many,TRBJ2-5,TGTGCCAGCAGCCTACAGGGGGCCGCGGAGACCCAGTACTTC,CASSLQGAAETQYF
TRBV20-1,14,NA,many,TRBJ1-2,TGCAGTGCTAGAGAGGGTGCTCTTAACTATGGCTACACCTTC,CSAREGALNYGYTF
TRBV12-3/TRBV12-4,15,NA,many,TRBJ1-4,TGTGCCAGCAGTTTCAGGGTGGTGACTAATGAAAAACTGTTTTTT,CASSFRVVTNEKLFF
TRBV11-2,15,TRBD2,many,TRBJ2-3,TGTGCCAGCAGCTTTGAGCGGGGGTTTTTAGATACGCAGTATTTT,CASSFERGFLDTQYF
TRBV5-5,16,NA,many,TRBJ2-7,TGTGCCAGCAGCCACAAGGAGGGGGCTCTTTCCTACGAGCAGTACTTC,CASSHKEGALSYEQYF